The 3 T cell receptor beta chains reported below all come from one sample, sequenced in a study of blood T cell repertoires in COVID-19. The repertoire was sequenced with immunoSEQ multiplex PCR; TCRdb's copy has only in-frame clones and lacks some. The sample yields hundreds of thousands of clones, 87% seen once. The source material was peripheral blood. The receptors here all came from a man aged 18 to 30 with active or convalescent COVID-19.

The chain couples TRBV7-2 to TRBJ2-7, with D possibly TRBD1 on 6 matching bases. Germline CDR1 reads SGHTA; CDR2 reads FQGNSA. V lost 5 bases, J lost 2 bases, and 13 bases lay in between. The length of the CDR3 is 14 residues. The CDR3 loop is CASSQQGFAYEQYF. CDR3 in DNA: TGTGCCAGCAGCCAACAGGGTTTTGCCTACGAGCAGTACTTC. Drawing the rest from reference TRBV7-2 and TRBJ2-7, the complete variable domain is GAGVSQSPSNKVTEKGKDVELRCDPISGHTALYWYRQSLGQGLEFLIYFQGNSAPDKSGLPSDRFSAERTGGSVSTLTIQRTQQEDSAVYLCASSQQGFAYEQYFGPGTRLTVT.

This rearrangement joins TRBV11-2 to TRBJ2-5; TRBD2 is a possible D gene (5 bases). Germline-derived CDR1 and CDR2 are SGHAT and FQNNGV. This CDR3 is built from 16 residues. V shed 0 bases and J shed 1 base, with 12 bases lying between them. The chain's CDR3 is CASSLDFGSAQETQYF. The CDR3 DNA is TGTGCCAGCAGCTTAGATTTTGGGAGCGCCCAAGAGACCCAGTACTTC. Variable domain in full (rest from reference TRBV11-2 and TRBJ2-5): EAGVAQSPRYKIIEKRQSVAFWCNPISGHATLYWYQQILGQGPKLLIQFQNNGVVDDSQLPKDRFSAERLKGVDSTLKIQPAKLEDSAVYLCASSLDFGSAQETQYFGPGTRLLVL.

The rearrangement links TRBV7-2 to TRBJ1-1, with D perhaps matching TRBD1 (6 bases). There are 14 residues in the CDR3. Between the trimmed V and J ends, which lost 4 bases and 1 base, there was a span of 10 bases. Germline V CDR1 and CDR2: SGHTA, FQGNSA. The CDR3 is CASSYQGWNTEAFF. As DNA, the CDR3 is TGTGCCAGCAGCTATCAGGGGTGGAACACTGAAGCTTTCTTT.